Detailed here is one T cell receptor (beta chain). Its antigen remains unknown. Germline lookup yields CDR1 SGHAT and CDR2 FQNNGV. Trimming took off 1 base at V and 8 bases at J, with 12 bases between the two ends. There are 14 residues in the CDR3. Here immunoSEQ multiplex PCR was the method, and the copy in TCRdb shows in-frame clones only, minus some. The profile covers 84,000 or so clones, with 87% appearing a single time and about 1.6% taken by the ten largest. The data derive from a study of T cell responses to AZD1222 COVID-19 vaccine. Study in general: Second doses at about 4 or about 12 weeks were pooled.

Broader study findings: Mapped onto spike, vaccine-associated CD4 TCRs spanned it and were dominant at 160-218 and 743-854. Of the AZD1222 recipients, only 5 or 6 were seropositive at baseline.

Sequencing was performed on peripheral blood, taken on day 0 of AZD1222 vaccination. V usage is TRBV11-2 and J usage is TRBJ1-3; D perhaps matches TRBD1 (6 bases). The clonotype was recovered from an adult in good health. CDR3: CASSLGGAIDTIYF. The CDR3 coding sequence is TGTGCCAGCAGCTTAGGGGGGGCTATCGACACCATATATTTT.